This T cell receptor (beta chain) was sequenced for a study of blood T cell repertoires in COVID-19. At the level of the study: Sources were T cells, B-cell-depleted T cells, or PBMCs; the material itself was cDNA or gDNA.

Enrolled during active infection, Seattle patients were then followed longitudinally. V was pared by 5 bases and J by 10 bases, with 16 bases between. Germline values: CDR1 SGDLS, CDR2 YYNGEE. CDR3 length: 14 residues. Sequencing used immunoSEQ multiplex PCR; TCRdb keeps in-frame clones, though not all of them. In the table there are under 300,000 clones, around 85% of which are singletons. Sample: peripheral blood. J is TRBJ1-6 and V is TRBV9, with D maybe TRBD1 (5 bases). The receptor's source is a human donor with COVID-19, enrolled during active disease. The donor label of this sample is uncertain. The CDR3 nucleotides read TGTGCCAGCAGACAGACCGGGGGGAACTCACCCCTCCACTTT. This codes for CASRQTGGNSPLHF. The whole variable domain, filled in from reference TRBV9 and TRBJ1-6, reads DSGVTQTPKHLITATGQRVTLRCSPRSGDLSVYWYQQSLDQGLQFLIQYYNGEERAKGNILERFSAQQFPDLHSELNLSSLELGDSALYFCASRQTGGNSPLHFGNGTRLTVT.